What follows is one T cell receptor (beta chain) and its context. Its antigen remains unidentified. TCRdb re-called the RACE reads with MiXCR, one entry per CDR3 protein. The repertoire holds tens of thousands of distinct CDR3 sequences, with more than 9% as singletons. The time point here: patch test 2, 6 weeks after DPC sensitization. Treatment specified: therapeutic diphenylcyclopropenone sensitization with weekly scalp DPC. The starting material, unfractionated whole blood, was used for total RNA extraction. This sample is drawn from a study of human T cells and chemical hapten exposure. Study as a whole: Upper inner arm skin measuring approximately 2 cm by approximately 2 cm received 2% DPC for sensitization. During the approximately 25-week study period, patients had diphenylcyclopropenone applied to the scalp every week. Overall study results and limits: Controls formed significantly fewer large CDR3 similarity clusters than expanded TCRs did.

Germline V gives CDR1 DFQATT, CDR2 SNEGSKA (reference sequence). V was trimmed by 8 bases and J by 1 base, leaving 11 bases between them. This CDR3 is built from 12 residues. The sequencing used whole blood, collected in connection with sensitization to the hapten diphenylcyclopropenone (DPC). This clonotype originated in a woman aged 25 to 45 with alopecia areata. Some clones in this sample may be carry-over from other donors' samples. J is TRBJ2-5 and V is TRBV20-1; no clear D. CDR3: CSHLGPQETQYF. CDR3 in DNA: TGCAGTCACCTCGGCCCCCAAGAGACCCAGTACTTC.